Listed here are 13 T cell receptor beta chains from one sample, sequenced in a study of shared clonotypes between healthy human individuals. The protocol was immunoSEQ multiplex PCR, while the TCRdb copy is restricted to in-frame clones and leaves out a portion. The table shows 600,000 to 700,000 clones, with around three quarters occurring only once. The sequencing sample was made of memory CD4+ T cells sorted from blood. Documented subset: CD45RA-negative fraction. Receptor source: a woman aged 25-40 years in good health.

The V gene is TRBV15, the J gene TRBJ2-2, with D perhaps TRBD1 (6 bases). The germline V gene has CDR1 LNHNV and CDR2 YYDKDF (reference sequence). V lost 9 bases and J lost 2, with 13 bases in between. CDR3 size: 14 residues. The CDR3 here is CATGTGINTGELFF. In nucleotides, the CDR3 is TGTGCCACGGGAACAGGGATCAACACCGGGGAGCTGTTTTTT.

The chain joins TRBV28 to TRBJ1-4, with D uncertain. The CDR3 covers 12 residues. CDR1 and CDR2 (germline): MDHEN, SYDVKM. V lost 4 bases to trimming and J lost 10 bases, with 10 bases between them. The CDR3 here is CASSSSPPKLFF. The CDR3 nucleotides are TGTGCCAGCAGTTCTAGCCCCCCAAAACTGTTTTTT. Full variable domain (outside the CDR3, taken from reference TRBV28 and TRBJ1-4): DVKVTQSSRYLVKRTGEKVFLECVQDMDHENMFWYRQDPGLGLRLIYFSYDVKMKEKGDIPEGYSVSREKKERFSLILESASTNQTSMYLCASSSSPPKLFFGSGTQLSVL.

V and J are TRBV27 and TRBJ1-4; D is perhaps TRBD1 (5 bases). The V end was cut by 6 bases, the J end by 2 bases, with 13 bases between. The CDR3 length is 15 residues. Germline lookup yields CDR1 MNHEY and CDR2 SMNVEV (reference sequence). The DNA for the CDR3 is TGTGCCAGCAGCCTGGGGGTAACGACTAATGAAAAACTGTTTTTT. It is translated as CASSLGVTTNEKLFF.

This clone was seen only a few times. This chain connects TRBV11-2 to TRBJ2-7, with TRBD2 as a possible D gene (6 bases). The CDR3 has 13 residues. Germline V gene lookup returns CDR1 SGHAT and CDR2 FQNNGV. Trimming shortened V by 5 bases and J by 4 bases, and 12 bases separated the two germline ends. The CDR3: CASSRTGRYEQYF. CDR3 in DNA: TGTGCCAGCAGCCGAACGGGGAGGTACGAGCAGTACTTC. The full variable domain, rest sourced from reference TRBV11-2 and TRBJ2-7, is EAGVAQSPRYKIIEKRQSVAFWCNPISGHATLYWYQQILGQGPKLLIQFQNNGVVDDSQLPKDRFSAERLKGVDSTLKIQPAKLEDSAVYLCASSRTGRYEQYFGPGTRLTVT.

The chain links TRBV7-7 to TRBJ2-1; possibly TRBD1 or TRBD2 for D (5 bases each). V lost 5 bases to trimming and J lost 2 bases, with 16 bases between them. CDR3 length: 16 amino acids. Germline CDR1 SSHAT, CDR2 FNYEAQ (reference sequence). The CDR3 region has the DNA TGTGCCAGCAGCACGGGACCGTCAACCGCCTACAATGAGCAGTTCTTC. This translates into CASSTGPSTAYNEQFF.

V and J are TRBV5-8 and TRBJ2-7; TRBD2 might be the D (5 bases). V lost 0 bases, J lost 3 bases, and 22 bases lay in between. This CDR3 has 18 residues. The germline V gene encodes CDR1 SGHTS and CDR2 YDEGEE. CDR3 loop: CASSLDYKRNVKGYEQYF. The DNA of the CDR3 is TGTGCCAGCAGCTTGGATTACAAGCGGAACGTCAAGGGCTACGAGCAGTACTTC.

The CDR3 DNA follows: TGTGCCAGCAAGAGGGGAGCGTTGGAAAAACTGTTTTTT. Its protein is CASKRGALEKLFF. V and J are TRBV2 and TRBJ1-4, with D tentatively TRBD1 (5 bases). V was pared by 7 bases and J by 8 bases, with 14 bases between. In germline, CDR1 is SNHLY, CDR2 FYNNEI. The CDR3 is 13 residues long.

The chain has TRBV30 and TRBJ2-1, with D tentatively TRBD1 (6 bases). V dropped 2 bases and J dropped 7 bases, with 9 bases sitting between them. The CDR3 sequence is 12 residues long. The germline gives CDR1 GTSNPN, CDR2 SVGIG (reference sequence). The CDR3 DNA follows: TGTGCCTGGAGTCTACAGGGAAATGAGCAGTTCTTC. Protein product: CAWSLQGNEQFF.

The rearrangement uses TRBV6-1 and TRBJ1-5; 7 nucleotides line up with TRBD1. Germline assignment: CDR1 MNHNS and CDR2 SASEGT. The CDR3 has 15 amino acids. The V segment lost 2 bases and the J segment 7 bases; nucleotides outside the gene matches: 8. CDR3 coding DNA: TGTGCCAGCAGTGAAAGAATAGGGGGCACACAGCCCCAGCATTTT. It translates to CASSERIGGTQPQHF.

The chain recombines TRBV5-6 with TRBJ1-4; TRBD1 might be the D (5 bases). The CDR3 has 14 residues. Trimming left V 2 bases short and J 5 bases short, with 10 bases between. Looked up from germline, CDR1 is SGHDT and CDR2 is YYEEEE. CDR3 protein: CASSFGAFNEKLFF. The CDR3 nucleotides read TGTGCCAGCAGCTTCGGGGCATTCAATGAAAAACTGTTTTTT.

The V gene is TRBV28, the J gene TRBJ2-2, with D unclear. The ends were cut back, 3 bases at V and 4 bases at J, with 15 bases in the middle. Germline assignment: CDR1 MDHEN and CDR2 SYDVKM. The CDR3 is 16 amino acids. The CDR3 sequence: CASSFGRSLRTGELFF. DNA of the CDR3: TGTGCCAGCAGTTTTGGCAGGAGCCTCCGCACCGGGGAGCTGTTTTTT.

V gene TRBV4-1 combines with J gene TRBJ1-4; D gene ambiguous. The CDR3 is made up of 18 amino acids. Per the germline V gene, CDR1 is MGHRA and CDR2 is YSYEKL. Trimming removed 0 bases at V and 5 bases at J, with 19 bases between. As DNA, the CDR3 is TGCGCCAGCAGCCAAGAGATCCCGGATAACATTCAGAATGAAAAACTGTTTTTT. Encoded protein: CASSQEIPDNIQNEKLFF.

The rearrangement joins TRBV6-5 to TRBJ2-7; D gene unclear. The CDR3 has 14 amino acids. Trimming pared 2 bases from V and 6 bases from J, leaving 14 bases between. The germline CDR1 and CDR2 sequences are MNHEY and SVGAGI. The CDR3 coding sequence is TGTGCCAGCAGTTACGGCCCCGACCTTCCCGAGCAGTACTTC. Residues: CASSYGPDLPEQYF.